The clone carrying this T cell receptor (beta chain) was detected once. Its matching antigen is unknown. Exclusion of a patient followed from autoimmune disease history or systemic immunosuppression. This sample was taken from a study of OX40 agonist ivuxolimab in advanced cancers. Study information: One hepatocellular carcinoma and two cutaneous melanoma patients partially responded.

The germline CDR1 and CDR2 sequences are GTSNPN and SVGIG (reference sequence). Trimming left V 0 bases short and J 5 bases short, with 10 bases between. This CDR3 contains 13 residues. Sequenced by immunoSEQ multiplex PCR; TCRdb stores in-frame clones only, minus some. The sample contains 98,000 or so clones, 91% of which appear only once. The study, taken as a whole, reports: CD8+ T cells averaged more expanded clones than CD4+. Clonal expansion by week 6 occurred in CD4+ and CD8+ blood T cells (at 0.1 to 3.0 mg/kg).

This receptor was identified in an adult with an advanced solid tumor such as melanoma, head and neck, liver or kidney cancer. V and J are TRBV30 and TRBJ1-2, with D tentatively TRBD1 (5 bases). This sample comprised CD4+ or CD8+ T cells sorted from blood, obtained in a trial of the OX40 agonist ivuxolimab. The CDR3 coding sequence is TGTGCCTGGAGTGTGTTCAGGGTTTATGGCTACACCTTC. Its translation is CAWSVFRVYGYTF.